These T cell receptor beta chains were read from a single sample in a study of blood T cell repertoires in COVID-19. Measured with immunoSEQ multiplex PCR; TCRdb has only the in-frame clones, and not every one. The repertoire includes approximately 110,000 clones, approximately 81% of them detected once, and less than 1.5% sits in the top ten. Sample: peripheral blood. The receptors were gathered from a man aged 35 to 55 with acute or convalescent COVID-19. Both conserved end residues are part of each CDR3. A D gene is named only where the DNA matches it firmly.

V gene	J gene	D gene	CDR3 length	CDR3 protein
TRBV28	TRBJ2-6	-	15	CASSSPSSGANVLTF
TRBV9	TRBJ2-2	TRBD1	16	CASSARDRGLHGELFF
TRBV5-4	TRBJ2-7	-	14	CASSPRGETYEQYF
TRBV6-6	TRBJ2-1	TRBD1	16	CASSYPHRGPRNEQFF
TRBV11-3	TRBJ2-5	-	12	CASSFTGETQYF
TRBV7-2	TRBJ2-1	TRBD1	12	CASSFDRVEQFF
TRBV4-3	TRBJ2-1	TRBD2	15	CASSQDTSASPEQFF
TRBV7-2	TRBJ1-5	-	14	CASSPREGNQPQHF
TRBV6-1	TRBJ2-1	TRBD2	15	CASSEGGSRYNEQFF
TRBV5-1	TRBJ2-7	-	15	CASSTGTPISYEQYF
TRBV12-3/TRBV12-4	TRBJ2-1	-	12	CASRVAVNEQFF
TRBV3-1/TRBV3-2	TRBJ1-5	-	14	CASSAGGSNQPQHF
TRBV25-1	TRBJ1-3	-	12	CASRSSGNTIYF
TRBV6-5	TRBJ1-4	TRBD1	15	CASRDADRVREKLFF
TRBV5-1	TRBJ1-1	-	15	CASSPDTALNTEAFF
TRBV29-1	TRBJ2-2	-	13	CSVDARNTGELFF
TRBV7-2	TRBJ1-6	TRBD1	15	CASRGGVQYNSPLHF
TRBV7-2	TRBJ2-5	-	13	CASSLAGGQTQYF
TRBV28	TRBJ1-5	-	15	CASIQPGVSNQPQHF
TRBV12-3/TRBV12-4	TRBJ1-5	-	13	CASSLQGNQPQHF
TRBV18	TRBJ2-5	-	16	CASSPNIPADQETQYF
TRBV6-2/TRBV6-3	TRBJ2-1	-	13	CASSTLLAGEQFF
TRBV7-6	TRBJ1-1	TRBD1	13	CASSSDRGARAFF
TRBV7-9	TRBJ1-5	-	13	CASSPTGNQPQHF
TRBV7-6	TRBJ2-2	-	16	CASSLEVSGVTGELFF
TRBV4-3	TRBJ2-5	TRBD1	15	CASSQDRDREETQYF
TRBV6-6	TRBJ2-7	-	14	CASSNEGSSYEQYF
TRBV19	TRBJ2-2	-	14	CASRASVVTGELFF
TRBV7-2	TRBJ2-2	TRBD2	17	CASSLSWTSGNTGELFF
TRBV4-1	TRBJ1-4	TRBD1	18	CASSPSQGARLTNEKLFF
TRBV5-6	TRBJ2-1	-	16	CASSLGRGPSYNEQFF
TRBV7-9	TRBJ2-2	-	14	CASSLVAYTGELFF
TRBV5-1	TRBJ1-1	-	15	CASTLEGARNTEAFF
TRBV4-3	TRBJ2-7	-	15	CASSQASTGFYEQYF
TRBV7-2	TRBJ1-6	TRBD1	15	CASSFGDRNNSPLHF
TRBV5-6	TRBJ2-3	TRBD1	14	CASSFRGLTDTQYF
TRBV19	TRBJ1-5	-	15	CASSIQGPSNQPQHF
TRBV7-6	TRBJ2-1	TRBD2	16	CASSSYTSGRPNEQFF
TRBV6-5	TRBJ2-7	TRBD1	15	CASSYAGQGTYEQYF
TRBV18	TRBJ2-7	TRBD1	16	CASSPPTGERAYEQYF
TRBV21-1	TRBJ2-2	-	15	CASNGDRANTGELFF
TRBV5-1	TRBJ1-1	-	13	CASSLAGNTEAFF
TRBV30	TRBJ1-2	-	12	CAWSSQDYGYTF
TRBV20-1	TRBJ2-7	TRBD2	15	CSASASGGTRGEQYF
TRBV10-2	TRBJ2-2	-	16	CASSEPLLLYTGELFF
TRBV7-2	TRBJ1-5	-	13	CASSLEVAQPQHF
TRBV14	TRBJ2-4	-	17	CASSQNLRGPAKNIQYF
TRBV7-9	TRBJ1-2	-	13	CASSPTGLYGYTF
TRBV19	TRBJ1-6	TRBD1	14	CASSVQGTNSPLHF
TRBV12-3/TRBV12-4	TRBJ1-1	-	13	CASRPTGKTEAFF
TRBV24-1	TRBJ2-3	-	15	CATSDSGTRTDTQYF
TRBV18	TRBJ1-5	TRBD1	14	CASSPGQGNQPQHF
TRBV6-6	TRBJ1-6	TRBD1	15	CASSYGTAYNSPLHF
TRBV19	TRBJ2-7	-	17	CATSRTGEAGSSYEQYF
TRBV5-8	TRBJ2-7	TRBD2	16	CASTHIPREDTYEQYF